This TCR beta chain was profiled in a study of blood T cell repertoires in COVID-19. Study-level information: Italy, Spain and the United States were the sources of the convalescent and acute COVID-19 samples.

This clone is a singleton in its sample. V was pared by 6 bases and J by 5 bases, with 12 bases between. This CDR3 has 13 residues. Germline V lookup: CDR1 MRHNA, CDR2 SNTAGT. Clones were sequenced by immunoSEQ multiplex PCR, and TCRdb holds only the in-frame ones, with some missing. The table shows approximately 60,000 clones, with 65% to 90% occurring only once. The chain employs TRBV6-4 and TRBJ2-3; a weak D match, TRBD1 (6 bases). This clonotype was sampled from a man aged 45-60 years with active COVID-19. The sequenced material came from peripheral blood. DNA for the CDR3: TGTGCCAGCAGACGGGACACACAAGATACGCAGTATTTT. Translating gives CASRRDTQDTQYF.